This record looks at one T cell receptor (beta chain) sequence and its context. Its matching antigen is unknown. This entry comes from a study of cytomegalovirus exposure and HLA in healthy donors. Study context: The platform used for the 120 validation repertoires matched that of the approximately 710 first-cohort repertoires, a later analysis reported. General study points: Many donors carried some public TCRs, although rarity characterized most TCR sequences. The classifier reportedly diagnosed cytomegalovirus status with high sensitivity and specificity.

Method: immunoSEQ multiplex PCR; TCRdb's copy keeps in-frame clones and lacks some. The sample has around 140,000 clones, around 93% seen once. The sample taken for sequencing was PBMCs. The sequence came from a man aged 18-30 years in good health and CMV-seropositive.

CDR3 in amino acids: CASSRDRESKETQYF. CDR3 DNA sequence: TGTGCCAGCAGTCGTGACAGGGAATCCAAAGAGACCCAGTACTTC. The chain recombines TRBV28 with TRBJ2-5, with TRBD1 matching over 7 bases. Germline V gene sequence: CDR1 MDHEN, CDR2 SYDVKM. The CDR3 runs 15 residues. V trimming: 5 bases; J trimming: 3 bases; junction bases outside the gene matches: 9.